Only one count was recorded for the clone carrying this TCR beta chain. Its target is not known. This sample was taken from a study of cytomegalovirus exposure and HLA in healthy donors. Background on the study: A subsequent analysis reported that the 95 to 150 validation repertoires were produced on the same platform that had also been used for the roughly 670 first-cohort repertoires.

Study-wide results and caveats: Most TCR sequences showed up rarely, but some public TCRs showed up in many donors. Cytomegalovirus status was reportedly diagnosed by the classifier with high specificity and sensitivity.

Produced via immunoSEQ multiplex PCR; TCRdb's table is partial and in-frame only. Counted here are about 360,000 clones, 70% to 90% occurring once; the ten biggest clones make up roughly 0.75%. The donors were in the roughly 130-subject validation cohort, distinct from the roughly 670-subject first cohort. The receptor was isolated from a woman aged 18-29 years in good health and CMV-seronegative. Input material: PBMCs.

DNA for the CDR3: TGTGCCAGCAGCCCGACGGCGACAGGGGATTACTATGGCTACACCTTC. Its protein product is CASSPTATGDYYGYTF. J is TRBJ1-2 and V is TRBV7-6; 8 bases line up with TRBD1. The length of the CDR3 is 16 residues. Trimming cost V 5 bases and J 3 bases; bases outside gene matches: 11. CDR1 and CDR2 (germline): SGHVS, FNYEAQ.